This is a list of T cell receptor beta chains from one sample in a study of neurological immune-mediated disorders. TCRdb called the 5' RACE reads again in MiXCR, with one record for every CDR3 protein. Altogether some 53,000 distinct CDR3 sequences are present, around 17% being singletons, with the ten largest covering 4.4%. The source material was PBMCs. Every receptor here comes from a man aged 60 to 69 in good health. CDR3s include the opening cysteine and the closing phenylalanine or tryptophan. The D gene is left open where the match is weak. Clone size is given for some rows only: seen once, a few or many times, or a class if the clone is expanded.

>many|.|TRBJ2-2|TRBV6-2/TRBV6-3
TGTGCCAGCAGTCCTACAGGGTACACCGGGGAGCTGTTTTTT
CASSPTGYTGELFF
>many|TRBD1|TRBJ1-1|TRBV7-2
TGTGCCAGCAGCTTGCAGGGGGCCTCGAACACTGAAGCTTTCTTT
CASSLQGASNTEAFF
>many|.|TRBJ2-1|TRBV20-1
TGCAGTGCTAGACCCCCTTTTGGAAGGGATCAGTTCTTC
CSARPPFGRDQFF
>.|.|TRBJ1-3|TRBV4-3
TGCGCCAGCGGACAAGATCCCACAGGCGCTGGAAACACCATATATTTT
CASGQDPTGAGNTIYF
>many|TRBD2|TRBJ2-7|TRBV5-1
TGCGCCAGCAGCTTGGTCGCGGGAGTAGTCGAGCAGTACTTC
CASSLVAGVVEQYF
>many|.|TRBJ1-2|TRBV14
TGTGCCAGCAGCCAAGATCGAGGCGGGGCCACTAACTATGGCTACACCTTC
CASSQDRGGATNYGYTF
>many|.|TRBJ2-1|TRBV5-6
TGTGCCAGCAGCGGAGTCTTTGGAAGCTCCTACAATGAGCAGTTCTTC
CASSGVFGSSYNEQFF
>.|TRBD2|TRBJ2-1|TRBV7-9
TGTGCCAGCAGGGCGCGACTAGCGGGAGACATCGAGCAGTTCTTC
CASRARLAGDIEQFF
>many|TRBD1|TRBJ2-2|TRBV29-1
TGCAGCGTTAGGAGACAGGGGGCCGGGGAGCTGTTTTTT
CSVRRQGAGELFF
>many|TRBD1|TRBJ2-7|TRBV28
TGTGCCAGCAGTTTTGGGGCACGCGGACAGGGCTACGAGCAGTACTTC
CASSFGARGQGYEQYF
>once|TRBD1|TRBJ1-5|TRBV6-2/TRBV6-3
TGTGCCAGCAGTTACTCCCGGGACAGCCAGCCCCAGCATTTT
CASSYSRDSQPQHF
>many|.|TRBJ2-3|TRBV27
TGTGCCAGCAGTTGGCAGCGGCCCACAGATACGCAGTATTTT
CASSWQRPTDTQYF
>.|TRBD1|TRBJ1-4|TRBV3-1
TGTGCCAGCAGCCACCCCGGGACAGGGCAAGAAAAACTGTTTTTT
CASSHPGTGQEKLFF
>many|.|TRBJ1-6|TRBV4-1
TGCGCCAGCAGTACAGGAAGAGGGATCAAGGGGGCACCCCTCCACTTT
CASSTGRGIKGAPLHF
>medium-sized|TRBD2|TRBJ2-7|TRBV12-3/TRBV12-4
TGTGCCATAGGGACTAGCGCCATCTACGAGCAGTACTTC
CAIGTSAIYEQYF
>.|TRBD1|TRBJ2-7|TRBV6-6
TGTGCCAGCAGTGATCCGGGACAGGGAAAATACGAGCAGTACTTC
CASSDPGQGKYEQYF
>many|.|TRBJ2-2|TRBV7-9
TGTGCCAGCAGGCGAGACAAGAACACCGGGGAGCTGTTTTTT
CASRRDKNTGELFF
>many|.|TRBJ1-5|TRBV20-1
TGCAGTGCAGGGGGACTTCCTAGCAATCAGCCCCAGCATTTT
CSAGGLPSNQPQHF
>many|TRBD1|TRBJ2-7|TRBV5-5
TGTGCCAGCAGCTGGGACAGGGGGCCCTACGAGCAGTACTTC
CASSWDRGPYEQYF
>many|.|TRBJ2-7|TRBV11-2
TGTGCCAGCAGTCCTGGGTACAGGGGGGGCTACGAGCAGTACTTC
CASSPGYRGGYEQYF
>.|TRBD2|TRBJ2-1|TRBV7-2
TGTGCCAGCAGCTTAGAGGGGACTAGCGGGAGGTACTACAATGAGCAGTTCTTC
CASSLEGTSGRYYNEQFF
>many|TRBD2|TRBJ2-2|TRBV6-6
TGTGCCAGCAGTGACGGACTAGCGGGAGGATTAGGGGAGCTGTTTTTT
CASSDGLAGGLGELFF
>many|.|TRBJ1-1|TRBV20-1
TGCAGTGCTAGCCTCGCAGGCGCGGGGAACACTGAAGCTTTCTTT
CSASLAGAGNTEAFF
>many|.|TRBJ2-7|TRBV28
TGTGCCAGCAGTTTAACGACAGGAACCTACGAGCAGTACTTC
CASSLTTGTYEQYF
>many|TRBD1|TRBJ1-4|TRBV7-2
TGTGCCAGCAGCAATGCACGACAGGGGAATGAAAAACTGTTTTTT
CASSNARQGNEKLFF
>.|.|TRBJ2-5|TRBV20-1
TGCAGTGCTAGAGATCCTCGCAGGGAACCTGTAGAGACCCAGTACTTC
CSARDPRREPVETQYF
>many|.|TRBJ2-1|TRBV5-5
TGTGCCAGCAGCTCAGGACAGTACTACAATGAGCAGTTCTTC
CASSSGQYYNEQFF
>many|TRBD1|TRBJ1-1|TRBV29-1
TGCAGCGTTGGGACAGGGGGCTTAGGCACTGAAGCTTTCTTT
CSVGTGGLGTEAFF
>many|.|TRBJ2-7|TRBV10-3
TGTGCCATCAGTCAGGGGTGGGAGCAGTACTTC
CAISQGWEQYF
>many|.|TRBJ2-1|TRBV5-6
TGTGCCAGCAGCAGCCGGGACTTTTACAATGAGCAGTTCTTC
CASSSRDFYNEQFF
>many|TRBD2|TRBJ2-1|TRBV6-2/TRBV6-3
TGTGCCAGCACTACCAGCGGGAGAGGGGTCAATGAGCAGTTCTTC
CASTTSGRGVNEQFF
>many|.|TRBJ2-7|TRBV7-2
TGTGCCAGCAGCGGCCTTTCCGAGCAGTACTTC
CASSGLSEQYF
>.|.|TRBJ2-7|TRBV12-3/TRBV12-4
TGTGCCAGCAGTGTCGACCGTAACTACGAGCAGTACTTC
CASSVDRNYEQYF
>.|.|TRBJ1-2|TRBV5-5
TGTGCCAGCAGCTTGGAGTCATATGGCTACACCTTC
CASSLESYGYTF
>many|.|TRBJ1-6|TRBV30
TGTGCCTGGAGTCGGGAGAAGGTCTCATCACCCCTCCACTTT
CAWSREKVSSPLHF
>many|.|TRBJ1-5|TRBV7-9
TGTGCCAGCAGCTTTGTCGGGGGGGCGCAGCCCCAGCATTTT
CASSFVGGAQPQHF
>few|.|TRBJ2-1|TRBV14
TGTGCCAGCAGCCGGAGCCAGCGGAATGAGCAGTTCTTC
CASSRSQRNEQFF
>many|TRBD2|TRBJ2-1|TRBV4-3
TGCGCCAGCAGCCAAATACTAGCGGGCAAGGCCCCCTACAATGAGCAGTTCTTC
CASSQILAGKAPYNEQFF
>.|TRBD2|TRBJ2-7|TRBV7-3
TGTGCCAGCAGCTTAACGGTATCGGGGGGAGGCTACGAGCAGTACTTC
CASSLTVSGGGYEQYF
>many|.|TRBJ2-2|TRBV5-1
TGCGCCAGCAGCCCTATCGACGGGGTTGGCGGGGAGCTGTTTTTT
CASSPIDGVGGELFF
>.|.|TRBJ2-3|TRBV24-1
TGTGCCACCAATGATTCCGGACAGTACGCTGGTACGCAGTATTTT
CATNDSGQYAGTQYF
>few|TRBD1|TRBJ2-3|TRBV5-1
TGCGCCAGCAGCTTGGGCGCCAGGGGGGATACGCAGTATTTT
CASSLGARGDTQYF
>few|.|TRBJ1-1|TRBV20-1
TGCAGTGCTGGGGGGGACGCTGAAGCTTTCTTT
CSAGGDAEAFF
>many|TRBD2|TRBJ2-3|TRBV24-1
TGTGCCACCAGTGACGGTTGGACTAGCGGGAGTACTGCAGATACGCAGTATTTT
CATSDGWTSGSTADTQYF
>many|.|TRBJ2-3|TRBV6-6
TGTGCCAGCAGTAAGGCGGTTTCGGGAGTGACAGATACGCAGTATTTT
CASSKAVSGVTDTQYF
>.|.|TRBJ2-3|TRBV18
TGTGCCAGCTCACCGGGGGCTGCGTCAAATACGCAGTATTTT
CASSPGAASNTQYF
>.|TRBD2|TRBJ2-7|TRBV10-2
TGCGCCAGCCTGGGACTACGGGCGTGGGAGCAGTACTTC
CASLGLRAWEQYF
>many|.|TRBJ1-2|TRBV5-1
TGCGCCAGCAGCTTGGACAGTAACTATGGCTACACCTTC
CASSLDSNYGYTF
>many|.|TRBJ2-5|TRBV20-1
TGCAGTGCCCCGCTCAAGACCCAGTACTTC
CSAPLKTQYF
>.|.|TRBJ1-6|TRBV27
TGTGCCAGCAGTTTATTTGGGTCACCCCTCCACTTT
CASSLFGSPLHF
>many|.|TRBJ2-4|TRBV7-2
TGTGCCAGCAGGCCGGGCCCTCTGGCTGGCATTCAGTACTTC
CASRPGPLAGIQYF